Presented here are 22 T cell receptor beta chains from one specimen sequenced in a study of blood T cell repertoires in COVID-19. The method was immunoSEQ multiplex PCR; TCRdb's version includes in-frame clones alone and lacks a portion of them. This repertoire shows fewer than 110,000 clones, 85% found once; its top ten account for 1.5% to 2%. Sequenced: peripheral blood. The receptor set was obtained from a woman between 65 and 79 years old with active or convalescent COVID-19.

The table lists this clone with a count of one. V is TRBV15 and J is TRBJ1-3, with unresolved D. Trimming shortened V by 0 bases and J by 2 bases, and 11 bases separated the two germline ends. Germline V CDR1 and CDR2: LNHNV, YYDKDF (reference sequence). The CDR3 is made up of 16 amino acids. This CDR3 reads CATSREAEPPGNTIYF. The CDR3 DNA sequence: TGTGCCACCAGCAGAGAGGCGGAACCCCCTGGAAACACCATATATTTT. The variable domain in full, completed from reference TRBV15 and TRBJ1-3, reads DAMVIQNPRYQVTQFGKPVTLSCSQTLNHNVMYWYQQKSSQAPKLLFHYYDKDFNNEADTPDNFQSRRPNTSFCFLDIRSPGLGDTAMYLCATSREAEPPGNTIYFGEGSWLTVV.

This CDR3 reads CASRPGTVNQPQHF. The CDR3 DNA reads as TGTGCCAGCAGGCCCGGGACTGTCAATCAGCCCCAGCATTTT. The V and J genes are TRBV6-5 and TRBJ1-5, with TRBD1 as a possible D gene (5 bases). This CDR3 has 14 residues. The germline V and J ends were trimmed by 6 bases and 3 bases, with 12 bases remaining between them. Per the germline V gene, CDR1 is MNHEY and CDR2 is SVGAGI.

This rearrangement joins TRBV10-3 to TRBJ2-5; no clear D gene. Trimming took off 2 bases at V and 1 base at J, with 11 bases between the two ends. Germline V gives CDR1 ENHRY, CDR2 SYGVKD. The CDR3 extends over 15 amino acids. The CDR3 protein is CAISEGGSPQETQYF. In DNA, the CDR3 is TGTGCCATCAGTGAGGGCGGATCACCCCAAGAGACCCAGTACTTC.

This sequence joins TRBV2 and TRBJ2-2; 9 nucleotides align to TRBD1. Germline CDR1 reads SNHLY; CDR2 reads FYNNEI. The junction had 7 bases not matched to a gene; V was cut back by 2 bases and J by 6 bases. The CDR3 totals 16 residues. The DNA for the CDR3 is TGTGCCAGCAGTGAACCGGGACAGGGTTTCGCCGGGGAGCTGTTTTTT. Its protein is CASSEPGQGFAGELFF.

The V and J genes are TRBV5-1 and TRBJ1-1; 8 bases agree with TRBD1. The germline V gene has CDR1 SGHRS and CDR2 YFSETQ. The CDR3 has 15 amino acids. Losses at the gene ends were 3 bases for V and 3 bases for J; bases not matched to a gene: 7. The chain's CDR3 is CASSSPGGEDTEAFF. The CDR3 DNA follows: TGCGCCAGCAGCTCACCAGGGGGCGAGGACACTGAAGCTTTCTTT.

This chain connects TRBV30 to TRBJ1-5, with D possibly TRBD1 on 6 matching bases. Per germline, CDR1 GTSNPN and CDR2 SVGIG (reference sequence). The V end lost 1 base, the J end lost 4 bases, and 8 bases lay between the germline ends. This CDR3 comprises 13 residues. CDR3 sequence (DNA): TGTGCCTGGAGTGCCCAGGGGAATCAGCCCCAGCATTTT. Residues: CAWSAQGNQPQHF.

The chain combines TRBV24-1 with TRBJ1-2; 7 positions match TRBD1. Per germline, CDR1 KGHDR and CDR2 SFDVKD. Trimming at V came to 3 bases and at J to 1 base, leaving 7 bases not matched to a gene. CDR3 length: 16 amino acids. CDR3 nucleotide sequence: TGTGCCACCAGTGATGCCGGGACAGCATATAACTATGGCTACACCTTC. Its protein product is CATSDAGTAYNYGYTF.

This clone was seen a few times. This chain joins TRBV5-8 and TRBJ2-6; D is undetermined. In germline, CDR1 is SGHTS, CDR2 YDEGEE. This CDR3 has 15 residues. The germline V and J ends were trimmed by 4 bases and 0 bases, with 8 bases remaining between them. DNA for the CDR3: TGTGCCAGCAGCGCAACTTACTCTGGGGCCAACGTCCTGACTTTC. This gives the protein CASSATYSGANVLTF.

This chain joins TRBV7-8 and TRBJ1-3, with a possible D match to TRBD1 (6 bases). V was shortened by 4 bases and J by 4 bases, with 17 bases between the two germline ends. The germline gives CDR1 SGHVS, CDR2 FQNEAQ. The CDR3 is 16 residues long. The CDR3: CASSSVKAGVGNTIYF. CDR3 sequence (DNA): TGTGCCAGCAGCTCCGTCAAGGCAGGGGTCGGAAACACCATATATTTT.

V and J are TRBV18 and TRBJ2-1, with 8 bases matching TRBD1. CDR1 and CDR2 from the germline V gene are KGHSH and LQKENI. The trim removed 6 bases at V and 6 bases at J, leaving 19 bases unmatched. The CDR3 contains 18 residues. The CDR3 sequence is CASSPRDSRTGLGNEQFF. In DNA form, the CDR3 reads TGTGCCAGCTCGCCTCGCGACTCCAGGACAGGGTTAGGCAATGAGCAGTTCTTC.

CDR3 loop: CASSQGWGNTEAFF. CDR3 coding DNA: TGTGCCAGCAGTCAGGGGTGGGGAAACACTGAAGCTTTCTTT. The rearrangement joins TRBV28 to TRBJ1-1, with D perhaps TRBD1 (6 bases). The CDR3 extends over 14 amino acids. V lost 5 bases and J 2 bases, leaving 12 bases between the germline ends. Germline assignment: CDR1 MDHEN and CDR2 SYDVKM.

The sample holds a few counts of this clone. The chain has TRBV19 and TRBJ1-2; 7 bases are a match to TRBD1. The CDR3 has 17 residues. Trimming took 5 bases from V and 1 from J; bases not matched to a gene: 13. Germline lookup yields CDR1 LNHDA and CDR2 SQIVND (reference sequence). DNA for the CDR3: TGTGCCAGTAGTTACAGAATCGGGACAGACCTTAACTATGGCTACACCTTC. This gives the protein CASSYRIGTDLNYGYTF.

V gene TRBV15 combines with J gene TRBJ1-5, with D maybe TRBD1 (5 bases). Germline values: CDR1 LNHNV, CDR2 YYDKDF (reference sequence). CDR3 length: 14 residues. Trimming took 0 bases from V and 6 from J, leaving 9 bases between them. For the CDR3, the DNA is TGTGCCACCAGCAGAGAGGGGGGTGGTCAGCCCCAGCATTTT. Amino acid sequence: CATSREGGGQPQHF.

The V call is TRBV5-5, the J call TRBJ2-3; TRBD2 matches 7 bases. Trimming cost V 1 base and J 6 bases; bases outside gene matches: 8. Germline CDR1 SGHKS, CDR2 YYEKEE (reference sequence). This CDR3 is built from 15 residues. The CDR3 sequence is CASSLNSWTRDTQYF. For the CDR3, the DNA is TGTGCCAGCAGCTTGAACAGCTGGACTAGGGATACGCAGTATTTT.

The gene calls are TRBV5-1 and TRBJ1-1, with 7 positions matching TRBD1. Per the germline V gene, CDR1 is SGHRS and CDR2 is YFSETQ. The CDR3 has 14 residues. V lost 3 bases to trimming and J lost 3 bases; unmatched junction nucleotides: 5. CDR3 in amino acids: CASSSLGTDTEAFF. The CDR3 region has the DNA TGCGCCAGCAGCTCGCTGGGGACAGACACTGAAGCTTTCTTT.

This sequence joins TRBV5-6 and TRBJ2-7; D remains unclear. The germline V gene encodes CDR1 SGHDT and CDR2 YYEEEE. The CDR3 loop spans 12 amino acids. Trimming pared 1 base from V and 5 bases from J, leaving 7 bases between. The CDR3 loop is CASSLIGDEQYF. The CDR3, as DNA: TGTGCCAGCAGCTTGATAGGAGACGAGCAGTACTTC.

The rearrangement joins TRBV7-8 to TRBJ2-7; 12 bases map to TRBD2. J was trimmed by 2 bases and V by 1 base; bases with no gene match: 0. In germline, CDR1 is SGHVS, CDR2 FQNEAQ. The length of the CDR3 is 15 residues. The chain's CDR3 is CASSLGLAGAYEQYF. CDR3 coding DNA: TGTGCCAGCAGCTTAGGACTAGCGGGGGCCTACGAGCAGTACTTC.

The chain links TRBV7-2 to TRBJ2-6, with D maybe TRBD2 (6 bases). Germline assignment: CDR1 SGHTA and CDR2 FQGNSA. The V gene lost 5 bases and the J gene lost 7 bases, with 12 bases spanning the gap. CDR3 length: 14 amino acids. CDR3 sequence: CASSLGTAANVLTF. For the CDR3, the DNA is TGTGCCAGCAGCCTAGGGACTGCTGCCAACGTCCTGACTTTC.

V gene TRBV5-4 combines with J gene TRBJ2-7, with TRBD2 matching over 11 bases. The CDR3 length is 17 residues. The germline V gene has CDR1 SGHNT and CDR2 YYREEE (reference sequence). Trimming removed 4 bases from V and 1 base from J; junction bases left unmatched: 10. CDR3 in DNA: TGTGCCAGCAGCCGCGTGGGACTAGCGGACTATTCCTACGAGCAGTACTTC. It is translated as CASSRVGLADYSYEQYF.

The gene calls are TRBV7-2 and TRBJ1-6; D ambiguous. This CDR3 region has 13 residues. Germline V gene sequence: CDR1 SGHTA, CDR2 FQGNSA. V dropped 5 bases and J dropped 11 bases, with 13 bases sitting between them. The CDR3 reads CASSPSPEPPLHF. CDR3 nucleotides: TGTGCCAGCAGCCCGTCCCCGGAGCCACCCCTCCACTTT.

A word on this clone: The sample has other DNA sequences that encode this CDR3 too. V gene TRBV5-1 combines with J gene TRBJ1-4; tentative D call: TRBD1 (5 bases). V lost 0 bases and J 0 bases, leaving 9 bases between the germline ends. Germline CDR1 reads SGHRS; CDR2 reads YFSETQ. CDR3 size: 16 residues. CDR3 in amino acids: CASSLGQGATNEKLFF. The CDR3 DNA is TGCGCCAGCAGCTTGGGTCAGGGCGCAACTAATGAAAAACTGTTTTTT. The whole variable domain, filled in from reference TRBV5-1 and TRBJ1-4, reads KAGVTQTPRYLIKTRGQQVTLSCSPISGHRSVSWYQQTPGQGLQFLFEYFSETQRNKGNFPGRFSGRQFSNSRSEMNVSTLELGDSALYLCASSLGQGATNEKLFFGSGTQLSVL.

The chain is built from TRBV9 and TRBJ2-5; 7 nucleotides match TRBD2. This CDR3 spans 18 amino acids. Germline V gene data show CDR1 as SGDLS and CDR2 as YYNGEE. With V trimmed by 4 bases and J by 2 bases, 17 bases remained unmatched. CDR3 bases: TGTGCCAGCAGCCCCGGTTTGAGTGGGGGGGTGCTTCAAGAGACCCAGTACTTC. Its protein product is CASSPGLSGGVLQETQYF.